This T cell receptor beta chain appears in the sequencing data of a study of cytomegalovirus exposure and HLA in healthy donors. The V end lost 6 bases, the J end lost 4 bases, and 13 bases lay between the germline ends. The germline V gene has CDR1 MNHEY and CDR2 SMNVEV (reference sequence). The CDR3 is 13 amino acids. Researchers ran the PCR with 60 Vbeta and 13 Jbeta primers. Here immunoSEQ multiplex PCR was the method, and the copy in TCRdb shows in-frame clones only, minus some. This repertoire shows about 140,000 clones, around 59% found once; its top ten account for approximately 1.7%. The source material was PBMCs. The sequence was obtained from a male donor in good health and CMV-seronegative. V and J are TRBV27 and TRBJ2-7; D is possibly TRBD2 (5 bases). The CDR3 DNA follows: TGTGCCAGCAGCCTAGAGGGTCGGTACGAGCAGTACTTC. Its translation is CASSLEGRYEQYF.